The following is a T cell receptor beta chain sequence with its context. The V segment lost 1 base and the J segment 4 bases; nucleotides outside the gene matches: 6. CDR1 is MGHDK, CDR2 SYGVNS, per germline. The CDR3 is 15 residues long. Sequencing used immunoSEQ multiplex PCR; TCRdb keeps in-frame clones, though not all of them. The sample holds approximately 70,000 clones, 80% seen once. The record originates from a study of cytotoxic CD8 clonotypes in ibrutinib-treated CLL. Whole-study context: Outcomes included some 24 partial and 2 complete responses; after median 68 months, roughly 14 stayed remitted and 12 progressed.

This TCR was recovered from a human donor with chronic lymphocytic leukemia. This specimen was PBMCs, taken at disease progression, from a patient treated with ibrutinib. V and J are TRBV25-1 and TRBJ1-1, with 7 bases fitting TRBD1. CDR3 in DNA: TGTGCCAGCAGTGAATTTCGGACAGGAGTCACTGAAGCTTTCTTT. It codes for CASSEFRTGVTEAFF.